The sequence of this T cell receptor beta chain was determined in a study of graft-versus-host responses after intestinal transplantation. Sequencing was performed with immunoSEQ multiplex PCR; in TCRdb, only in-frame clones are kept and a portion is missing. This table has about 77,000 clones, around 92% appearing once. Germline V CDR1 and CDR2: SNHLY, FYNNEI. V was clipped by 11 bases and J by 2 bases; unmatched bases: 8. CDR3 length: 13 residues. The origin of this receptor is a human patient who received an intestinal transplant, so some T cells may come from the graft donor. The sequencing used PBMCs, collected 98 days after intestinal transplantation. J is TRBJ2-7 and V is TRBV2; 8 bases are a match to TRBD1. The CDR3, as DNA: TGTGCCTACAGGGGGGACAGGACCTACGAGCAGTACTTC. It codes for CAYRGDRTYEQYF.